This TCR beta chain was captured by sequencing in a study of cytomegalovirus exposure and HLA in healthy donors. Study context: Unique TCR beta sequences numbering about 100 million came from some 200 million T cells in an earlier analysis.

Germline V lookup: CDR1 SGHDT, CDR2 YYEEEE. The CDR3 consists of 15 residues. J gave up 4 bases and V 0 bases, and 4 bases lay outside the gene matches. The PCR had 60 Vbeta and 13 Jbeta primers. Assay used: immunoSEQ multiplex PCR; TCRdb lists only in-frame clones, some missing. This sample yields roughly 80,000 clones, of which around 67% are seen a single time; 6.9% belongs to the top ten. The rearrangement joins TRBV5-6 to TRBJ1-5; 7 nucleotides align to TRBD1. The sequenced material came from PBMCs. The TCR comes from a woman between 45 and 60 years old in good health and CMV-seropositive. CDR3 sequence (DNA): TGTGCCAGCAGCTTGGGGCAGGGGGGTAATCAGCCCCAGCATTTT. It encodes CASSLGQGGNQPQHF. Drawing the rest from reference TRBV5-6 and TRBJ1-5, the complete variable domain is DAGVTQSPTHLIKTRGQQVTLRCSPKSGHDTVSWYQQALGQGPQFIFQYYEEEERQRGNFPDRFSGHQFPNYSSELNVNALLLGDSALYLCASSLGQGGNQPQHFGDGTRLSIL.